This TCR beta chain was found in a study of neurological immune-mediated disorders. Time point here: longitudinal time-point 3. The study built unsorted libraries from 2 million PBMCs kept at -80 C. Germline lookup yields CDR1 WSHSY and CDR2 SAAADI. The V and J ends lost 8 bases and 0 bases, in that order; junction bases with no gene match: 4. The CDR3 spans 13 residues. This clonotype was seen at least ten times. 5'RACE employing 10-nucleotide random UMIs yielded the cDNA. A single record per CDR3 protein comes from TCRdb applying MiXCR to the 5' RACE reads. The sample carries roughly 100,000 distinct CDR3 sequences, 10% to 12% recorded once.

The chain recombines TRBV10-2 with TRBJ2-7; 7 positions match TRBD1. The sequenced sample was PBMCs. This TCR derives from a female donor with HTLV-1-associated myelopathy (HAM/TSP). CDR3 DNA sequence: TGCGCCAGCCACAGGGGCGACTCCTACGAGCAGTACTTC. This gives the protein CASHRGDSYEQYF.